This TCR beta chain is from a study of cytomegalovirus exposure and HLA in healthy donors. This clone was seen only once. It was with 60 Vbeta and 13 Jbeta primers that the PCR ran. The method was immunoSEQ multiplex PCR; TCRdb's version includes in-frame clones alone and lacks a portion of them. Of under 200,000 clones in the sample, almost 85% were seen once. The germline V gene has CDR1 SGHRS and CDR2 YFSETQ. The CDR3 contains 14 residues. Trimming shortened V by 5 bases and J by 6 bases, and 14 bases separated the two germline ends. The source material was PBMCs. The chain couples TRBV5-1 to TRBJ2-2; D possibly corresponds to TRBD1 (6 bases). This TCR was recovered from a man aged 30-40 years in good health and CMV-seronegative. The CDR3 loop reads CASRGDTSAGELFF. CDR3 nucleotides: TGCGCCAGCAGGGGGGACACCTCTGCCGGGGAGCTGTTTTTT.